These 13 T cell receptor beta chains share one sample of origin, sequenced in a study of T cells in Graves' hyperthyroidism and ophthalmopathy. Regions amplified from RNA transcripts were the TCR beta CDR3 regions. Carried out on the TCR CDR3, a first-round RT-PCR used the HTBI primer set. TCRdb passed the multiplex PCR reads through MiXCR, listing each CDR3 protein once. The sample lists hundreds of thousands of distinct CDR3 sequences, just over 35% seen once, with around 32% in the top ten. Sequencing was performed on blood. These receptors were obtained from a woman in her thirties or forties with Graves' hyperthyroidism.

This clonotype was seen ten or more times. V and J are TRBV11-2 and TRBJ2-7; D unresolved. V lost 4 bases and J 3 bases, leaving 13 bases between the germline ends. The CDR3 has 14 amino acids. Germline assignment: CDR1 SGHAT and CDR2 FQNNGV. CDR3 protein: CASSYDPLDYEQYF. DNA for the CDR3: TGTGCCAGCAGCTATGATCCCCTGGACTACGAGCAGTACTTC.

The sample holds a few counts of this clonotype. V is TRBV7-3 and J is TRBJ2-2; D might be TRBD1 (7 bases). Per germline, CDR1 SGHTA and CDR2 FQGTGA. This CDR3 contains 16 residues. V dropped 1 base and J dropped 5 bases, with 14 bases sitting between them. The CDR3 nucleotides are TGTGCCAGCAGCTTAAAAGGGGGCGCGGGGACCGGGGAGCTGTTTTTT. As protein: CASSLKGGAGTGELFF.

A note on this clonotype: Relative to the germline gene, one junction end is altered; a read error may explain this. The rearrangement uses TRBV10-3 and TRBJ2-7; D unresolved. CDR3 length: 15 amino acids. CDR1 and CDR2 (germline): ENHRY, SYGVKD. The CDR3 DNA reads as TGTGCCAGCAGTTACCGGGCTGTGGGCTCCTACGAGCAGTACTTC. Translating gives CASSYRAVGSYEQYF.

This clonotype was counted a few times. The chain links TRBV6-5 to TRBJ1-1; D gene uncertain. This CDR3 spans 14 amino acids. Trimming took 2 bases from V and 3 from J, leaving 10 bases between them. Germline lookup yields CDR1 MNHEY and CDR2 SVGAGI. Written as DNA, the CDR3 is TGTGCCAGCAGTTACGGGCTCGGGGACACTGAAGCTTTCTTT. Protein: CASSYGLGDTEAFF.

This clonotype was seen ten or more times. The chain employs TRBV29-1 and TRBJ2-7; possibly TRBD2 for D (6 bases). Germline V gene lookup returns CDR1 SQVTM and CDR2 ANQGSEA. This CDR3 contains 12 residues. Between the trimmed V and J ends, which lost 1 base and 6 bases, there was a span of 10 bases. The CDR3 region has the DNA TGCAGCGTTGAAGGCGGGGTATCCGAGCAGTACTTC. As protein: CSVEGGVSEQYF.

This clonotype has more than one count but fewer than ten. The germline gene is not matched at one end of the junction; a read error may be the cause. The V gene is TRBV2, the J gene TRBJ1-1; D remains ambiguous. The germline V gene has CDR1 SNHLY and CDR2 FYNNEI. The CDR3 is 14 residues long. CDR3 DNA: TGTGCCGGCAGTGAAATCGGAAGGAACACTGAAGCTTTCTTT. Translating it yields CAGSEIGRNTEAFF.

This clonotype was seen many times. The rearrangement joins TRBV6-5 to TRBJ1-4; possible D gene TRBD1, 5 bases. Germline lookup yields CDR1 MNHEY and CDR2 SVGAGI. V lost 7 bases and J 8 bases, leaving 20 bases between the germline ends. This CDR3 is built from 15 residues. CDR3 DNA sequence: TGTGCCAGCACCGACCGCGGGACGGCCGGCGAAAAACTGTTTTTT. This codes for CASTDRGTAGEKLFF.

This clonotype turned up a few times. This chain uses TRBV6-2 or TRBV6-3 with TRBJ1-2; 7 nucleotides match TRBD1. Looked up from germline, CDR1 is MNHEY and CDR2 is SVGEGT. The CDR3 covers 15 residues. Losses at the gene ends were 4 bases for V and 4 bases for J; bases not matched to a gene: 9. CDR3 DNA: TGTGCCAGCAGTTCACGCCTGACAGGGACCTATGGCTACACCTTC. Translated, it gives CASSSRLTGTYGYTF.

This clonotype was seen repeatedly, ten times or more. V and J are TRBV4-3 and TRBJ1-2; D remains ambiguous. The CDR3 is 16 amino acids. Trimming stripped 0 bases from V and 6 bases from J, with 17 bases between. Germline CDR1 and CDR2: LGHNA and YSLEER. In DNA form, the CDR3 reads TGCGCCAGCAGCCAAGATGGTCCCCCTGGAAGTGATGGCTACACCTTC. Protein product: CASSQDGPPGSDGYTF.

CDR3 bases: TGCAGTGCTAGAGATTTGGCAGGGAGAAATATGAACACTGAAGCTTTCTTT. Translating gives CSARDLAGRNMNTEAFF. The V gene is TRBV20-1, the J gene TRBJ1-1; D is possibly TRBD1 (5 bases). CDR1 and CDR2 from the germline V gene are DFQATT and SNEGSKA (reference sequence). The CDR3 totals 17 residues. The V gene lost 0 bases and the J gene lost 0 bases, with 17 bases spanning the gap.

The J gene is TRBJ2-3, the V gene TRBV24-1; D gene ambiguous. The CDR3 runs 13 residues. Germline CDR1 is KGHDR and CDR2 is SFDVKD. Trimming pared 4 bases from V and 1 base from J, leaving 5 bases between. CDR3 residues: CATSEWGTDTQYF. DNA for the CDR3: TGTGCCACCAGTGAATGGGGCACAGATACGCAGTATTTT.

The chain joins TRBV14 to TRBJ1-2, with TRBD1 matching over 9 bases. With 1 base clipped from V and 3 bases from J, the junction kept 6 bases outside the gene matches. The germline V gene has CDR1 SGHDN and CDR2 FVKESK. This CDR3 region has 16 residues. CDR3 in DNA: TGTGCCAGCAGCCAAGTCGGGACAGGGCTTTACTATGGCTACACCTTC. It is translated as CASSQVGTGLYYGYTF.

V is TRBV25-1 and J is TRBJ2-3; TRBD2 aligns across 9 bases. This CDR3 region has 15 residues. CDR1 is MGHDK, CDR2 SYGVNS, per germline. V gave up 4 bases and J gave up 3 bases; unmatched junction bases: 5. This CDR3 is CASSGASGTTDTQYF. DNA of the CDR3: TGTGCCAGCAGTGGGGCTAGCGGGACGACAGATACGCAGTATTTT.